There are a few counts of the clone carrying this T cell receptor (beta chain). Primers: 60 Vbeta forward and 13 Jbeta reverse. Assay used: immunoSEQ multiplex PCR; TCRdb lists only in-frame clones, some missing. The data contain around 140,000 clones, about 10% of them singletons. These data are taken from a study of cytomegalovirus exposure and HLA in healthy donors. Sequencing was carried out using PBMCs. The source of this sequence is a man aged 50-60 years in good health and CMV-seronegative.

The CDR3 loop reads CASSVPSSDTQYF. The CDR3 DNA sequence: TGTGCCAGCAGTGTACCGTCCTCAGATACGCAGTATTTT. The V gene is TRBV9, the J gene TRBJ2-3; D gene unclear. V dropped 5 bases and J dropped 4 bases, with 11 bases sitting between them. The CDR3 runs to 13 residues. Germline V gene sequence: CDR1 SGDLS, CDR2 YYNGEE.